This T cell receptor (beta chain) derives from a study of blood T cell repertoires in COVID-19. On the study more broadly: There were acute and convalescent COVID-19 samples, and they came from the United States, Italy and Spain.

TCRdb's copy holds only in-frame clones and misses some; the assay was immunoSEQ multiplex PCR. The sample includes roughly 150,000 clones, 84% of them seen just once. This receptor was obtained from a woman in her forties or fifties with acute or convalescent COVID-19. The material sequenced was peripheral blood.

The CDR3 here is CAISKGGTRGNTGELFF. The CDR3 DNA follows: TGTGCCATCAGTAAGGGGGGGACCAGGGGGAACACCGGGGAGCTGTTTTTT. This chain links TRBV10-3 with TRBJ2-2, with D possibly TRBD2 on 7 matching bases. The germline V gene encodes CDR1 ENHRY and CDR2 SYGVKD. The CDR3 consists of 17 residues. V dropped 5 bases and J dropped 1 base, with 17 bases sitting between them.